This record concerns one TCR beta chain sequence. One base away lies a much larger clone, so this may be a sequencing read error. Using a J-beta primer mix together with a sample-barcoded 5' primer, a second PCR was run for about 6 to 11 cycles. MiXCR, applied by TCRdb to the 5' RACE reads, yields one record per CDR3 protein. The table lists more than 650,000 distinct CDR3 sequences, approximately 21% of them singletons. The data are from a study of blood T cells in healthy people across ages. From germline, CDR1 is SGHNT and CDR2 YYREEE (reference sequence). This CDR3 is built from 19 residues. This rearrangement joins TRBV5-4 to TRBJ2-3; TRBD2 aligns across 8 bases. The TCR originated in a man between 70 and 80 years old in good health. Material: blood. The CDR3 loop is CTSSYRLTGGINPPDTQYF. Written as DNA, the CDR3 is TGTACCAGCAGCTACCGCCTAACGGGGGGGATTAATCCACCAGATACGCAGTATTTT.